This TCR beta chain emerged from a study of cytomegalovirus exposure and HLA in healthy donors. Study-level findings and limits: CMV serostatus was the only recorded immune exposure for donors. In vitro confirmation showed three CMV-associated chains to be CMV antigen specific.

The study ran its PCR with 60 Vbeta and 13 Jbeta primers. Generated by immunoSEQ multiplex PCR, the TCRdb table keeps only in-frame clones and is missing some. The data contain about 170,000 clones, 82% of them singletons. Per the germline V gene, CDR1 is SGDLS and CDR2 is YYNGEE. V gave up 6 bases and J gave up 5 bases, with 14 bases separating them. CDR3 length: 14 residues. With respect to this clone: Antigen specificity is unknown.

Source material: PBMCs. This TCR came from a male donor in good health and CMV-seronegative. This sequence joins TRBV9 and TRBJ2-2; D might be TRBD2 (6 bases). In nucleotides, the CDR3 is TGTGCCAGCACCCGGGGGTACCAGACCGGGGAGCTGTTTTTT. It is translated as CASTRGYQTGELFF.